This record looks at one T cell receptor beta chain sequence and its context. Its antigen is not known. This record belongs to a study of vaccination effects on CD4 cells after COVID-19. At the level of the study: Two recovered convalescent patients were sampled 16 days and one week pre-vaccination.

The study, taken as a whole, reports: Late in the post-vaccination period, infection-induced and vaccine-induced clones underwent marked clonal contraction.

The ViraFEST assay expanded antigen-specific CD4+ T cells with viral peptide pools before sequencing. Once cultured for more than nine days, the cells underwent separation to obtain CD4+ T cells. This individual tested PCR-positive for SARS-CoV-2 infection between March and December 2020. Every well got two million PBMC, which were grown with about 9.9 IU/ml IL-2 and about 9.5 ug/ml peptides. On day 3 and again on day 7, half the medium was replaced with IL-2 medium. TCRdb keeps only in-frame clones here, not all; method: immunoSEQ multiplex PCR. In the table there are tens of thousands of clones, about 81% of which are singletons. In germline, CDR1 is SNHLY, CDR2 FYNNEI. V lost 8 bases, J lost 3 bases, and 13 bases lay in between. The CDR3 is 13 amino acids.

This sequence joins TRBV2 and TRBJ1-2; possible D gene TRBD1, 6 bases. This TCR came from a human donor who had a prior SARS-CoV-2 infection. The sample here was CD4+ T cells from PBMCs cultured with a peptide pool, taken before COVID-19 vaccination. Here the CDR3 reads CASLRGYDYGYTF. DNA for the CDR3: TGTGCCAGCCTCAGGGGATACGACTATGGCTACACCTTC.